This T cell receptor (beta chain) was retrieved from a study of shared clonotypes between healthy human individuals. Without sorting, samples used some 93 million PBMCs for genomic DNA. Deep was the level used in running the assay. Among the unsorted PBMC samples, replicate PCRs used 300 ng DNA, approximately 30,000 T cell genomes. The sequenced material, unsorted PBMC DNA, was run on ten immunoSEQ deep assay plates. Sequenced by immunoSEQ multiplex PCR; TCRdb stores in-frame clones only, minus some. The repertoire includes a few hundred thousand clones, roughly three quarters of them detected once, and around 12% sits in the top ten. Trimming took off 3 bases at V and 9 bases at J, with 9 bases between the two ends. The CDR3 runs 12 residues. Germline CDR1 is SEHNR and CDR2 is FQNEAQ (reference sequence).

The sequenced sample was PBMCs. The chain couples TRBV7-9 to TRBJ2-1, with a weak D call TRBD2 (5 bases). This TCR was recovered from a woman aged 40-49 years in good health. Some clones in this sample may be carry-over from other donors' samples. The CDR3 DNA reads as TGTGCCAGCAGCTTCGGGATCACTGAGCAGTTCTTC. It yields the protein CASSFGITEQFF.